The present TCR beta chain was sequenced within a study of blood T cell repertoires in COVID-19. Patients in Seattle were enrolled during active infection, then followed longitudinally. CDR3 length: 17 amino acids. Germline V gene data show CDR1 as SEHNR and CDR2 as FQNEAQ (reference sequence). Germline trimming cut 4 bases from V and 6 bases from J; bases unmatched to any gene: 16. The protocol was immunoSEQ multiplex PCR, while the TCRdb copy is restricted to in-frame clones and leaves out a portion. The data contain about 200,000 clones, 80% to 95% of them singletons. The chain links TRBV7-9 to TRBJ2-7; the match to TRBD1 covers 9 bases. The specimen sequenced was peripheral blood. The receptor was derived from a man between 60 and 75 years old with COVID-19, enrolled during active disease. The CDR3 DNA sequence: TGTGCCAGCAGCTACCGAGGGTCGGGACAGGGATCTGGCGAGCAGTACTTC. It codes for CASSYRGSGQGSGEQYF.